Sequencing of this T cell receptor beta chain was carried out in a study of PD-L1 blockade in urothelial cancer. Study overall: It was in about 2014 that patients started atezolizumab at 1,200 mg intravenously every 3 weeks. The study's findings and limits: By 3 weeks, tumor-associated blood clones had expanded more in durable-benefit patients.

Indicated time point: peripheral blood 6 weeks after treatment start. Enrolled patients showed locally advanced or metastatic urothelial carcinoma. For each patient, 1 to 8 samples were obtained, pretreatment and on-treatment. TCRdb's table, derived via immunoSEQ multiplex PCR, lists solely in-frame clones and lacks some. The sample records roughly 100,000 clones, approximately 82% being singletons. Comment on this clone: What it binds is unknown.

The receptor's source is a man aged 65 to 85 with urothelial cancer. Sequences were derived from PBMCs, sampled around atezolizumab (anti-PD-L1) treatment.

The chain's CDR3 is CASSQESRQVYNEQFF. DNA of the CDR3: TGCGCCAGCAGCCAAGAAAGTAGGCAGGTCTACAATGAGCAGTTCTTC. The gene calls are TRBV4-1 and TRBJ2-1; D call uncertain. Germline CDR1 MGHRA, CDR2 YSYEKL. The germline V and J ends were trimmed by 0 bases and 3 bases, with 12 bases remaining between them. The CDR3 runs to 16 residues.